These T cell receptor beta chains were read from a single sample in a study of T cell responses to AZD1222 COVID-19 vaccine. TCRdb's table, derived via immunoSEQ multiplex PCR, lists solely in-frame clones and lacks some. The sample shows about 150,000 clones, around nine tenths of them seen only once. The sequencing here drew on peripheral blood, taken after recovery from COVID-19. These receptors originate from an adult who had recovered from COVID-19. CDR3s include the opening cysteine and the closing phenylalanine or tryptophan. A D gene is named only where the DNA matches it firmly. Only some rows state a clone size, as once, few, many or a class for expanded clones.

j_gene	abundance	v_gene	d_gene	CDR3nt	CDR3aa
TRBJ1-1	-	TRBV19	-	TGTGCCAGTAGTATCACGGCAGGGTTGAGGACTGAAGCTTTCTTT	CASSITAGLRTEAFF
TRBJ2-7	few	TRBV24-1	-	TGTGCCACCTCTCCCGGATACGACAGCTACGAGCAGTACTTC	CATSPGYDSYEQYF
TRBJ1-1	-	TRBV7-9	TRBD1	TGTGCCAGCAGCTTCTCAGGGGGCGCGGTCACTGAAGCTTTCTTT	CASSFSGGAVTEAFF
TRBJ1-3	-	TRBV4-1	-	TGCGCCAGCAGCCCCCAGGGAATTGGTGGAAACACCATATATTTT	CASSPQGIGGNTIYF
TRBJ1-5	-	TRBV6-5	-	TGTGCCAGCCGGAAGAGGGATAGCAATCAGCCCCAGCATTTT	CASRKRDSNQPQHF
TRBJ2-7	few	TRBV7-9	TRBD2	TGTGCCAGCAGCTTGGGACTAGCGGGACTGGAGCAGTACTTC	CASSLGLAGLEQYF
TRBJ1-5	-	TRBV2	-	TGTGCCAGCAGTGGAGGGGCAGGAGGGCAGCCCCAGCATTTT	CASSGGAGGQPQHF
TRBJ1-4	-	TRBV18	-	TGTGCCAGCTCTCCGGCCGCAACTAATGAAAAACTGTTTTTT	CASSPAATNEKLFF
TRBJ2-2	-	TRBV24-1	TRBD2	TGTGCCACCAGTGATTTGCGGGGACTAGCGGGAGGGCCCGGGGAGCTGTTTTTT	CATSDLRGLAGGPGELFF
TRBJ2-7	-	TRBV7-9	-	TGTGCCAGCAGCTTAGATAGCCCCTACGAGCAGTACTTC	CASSLDSPYEQYF
TRBJ2-7	-	TRBV6-5	-	TGTGCCAGCAGGATCCTTAACGCAGGAATGGTCGAGCAGTACTTC	CASRILNAGMVEQYF
TRBJ2-7	few	TRBV7-2	TRBD2	TGTGCCAGCAGTACGACTAGCGGGGTTTCCTACGAGCAGTACTTC	CASSTTSGVSYEQYF
TRBJ2-7	-	TRBV9	-	TGTGCCAGCAGCCCGCGGTCTGACGGGAGCTACGAGCAGTACTTC	CASSPRSDGSYEQYF
TRBJ1-1	-	TRBV6-1	TRBD1	TGTGCCAGCAGTGAAGGGACAGGTTACACTGAAGCTTTCTTT	CASSEGTGYTEAFF
TRBJ2-7	-	TRBV5-4	-	TGTGCCAGCAGCTTACTTGGGGGGCGAGAGCAGTACTTC	CASSLLGGREQYF
TRBJ1-1	-	TRBV5-1	-	TGCGCCAGCAGCTTGGGCAGGGAGAGTGAAGCTTTCTTT	CASSLGRESEAFF
TRBJ1-5	-	TRBV21-1	-	TGTGCCAGCAGCAAAGTGGGGAATCAGCCCCAGCATTTT	CASSKVGNQPQHF
TRBJ2-1	-	TRBV20-1	-	TGCAGTGCTAGTACCGGCCACCCCTCCTACAATGAGCAGTTCTTC	CSASTGHPSYNEQFF
TRBJ1-5	-	TRBV28	TRBD1	TGTGCCAGCAATTTTGGGACAGGGAAGTCTCAGCCCCAGCATTTT	CASNFGTGKSQPQHF
TRBJ2-1	-	TRBV7-8	TRBD2	TGTGCCAGCAGCCGTATCCTAGCGGGAGTATATAATGAGCAGTTCTTC	CASSRILAGVYNEQFF
TRBJ1-2	-	TRBV5-1	-	TGCGCCAGCAGCTTGGAACAGCTGTATGGCTACACCTTC	CASSLEQLYGYTF
TRBJ2-1	-	TRBV4-1	TRBD1	TGCGCCAGCAGCCGGGGACAGGGGACATACAATGAGCAGTTCTTC	CASSRGQGTYNEQFF
TRBJ2-7	-	TRBV6-2/TRBV6-3	-	TGTGCCAGCAGTTGGGACATTGAGGATACTCTCTCCTACGAGCAGTACTTC	CASSWDIEDTLSYEQYF
TRBJ1-2	few	TRBV24-1	TRBD1	TGTGCCACCAGTGACCGGGGGACAGGGGGCGATAGCAACTATGGCTACACCTTC	CATSDRGTGGDSNYGYTF
TRBJ2-2	once	TRBV6-2/TRBV6-3	TRBD1	TGTGCCAGCAGTTACCTGGACAGGGGGGTCACCGGGGAGCTGTTTTTT	CASSYLDRGVTGELFF
TRBJ1-2	-	TRBV7-9	TRBD1	TGTGCCAGCAGCAACCTACAGGGGGGCACCCCTCCCACCTATGGCTACACCTTC	CASSNLQGGTPPTYGYTF
TRBJ2-7	once	TRBV5-6	TRBD1	TGTGCCAGCAGCTTGGACCCAGGACAGGGGTACGAGCAGTACTTC	CASSLDPGQGYEQYF
TRBJ2-3	-	TRBV10-1	-	TGCGCCAGCAGTGAGTCGCCAACAGATACGCAGTATTTT	CASSESPTDTQYF
TRBJ1-1	-	TRBV9	TRBD1	TGTGCCAGCAGCCCAGAGATGACAGGGACGGGGACTGAAGCTTTCTTT	CASSPEMTGTGTEAFF
TRBJ2-7	-	TRBV6-2/TRBV6-3	-	TGTGCCAGCAGTTACTCGCCAGCCTCCTACGAGCAGTACTTC	CASSYSPASYEQYF
TRBJ1-2	-	TRBV18	TRBD1	TGTGCCAGCTCAACTGGACAGGGGGCCGATCCTCCCTATGGCTACACCTTC	CASSTGQGADPPYGYTF
TRBJ2-7	-	TRBV28	TRBD2	TGTGCCAGCACCCGAGGACTAGCTCGGGCCTACGAGCAGTACTTC	CASTRGLARAYEQYF
TRBJ2-2	-	TRBV6-1	-	TGTGCCAGCAGTGAGTTCTCTAGAATTGCGACCGGGGAGCTGTTTTTT	CASSEFSRIATGELFF
TRBJ1-4	-	TRBV7-9	-	TGTGCCAGCAGCCGCCGGGTCGCCGGCACTAATGAAAAACTGTTTTTT	CASSRRVAGTNEKLFF
TRBJ2-5	-	TRBV10-3	TRBD2	TGTGCCATCAGTTCAATTCCCGGACTAGCGGAAGAGACCCAGTACTTC	CAISSIPGLAEETQYF
TRBJ1-1	-	TRBV6-2/TRBV6-3	-	TGTGCCAGCAGTTACGCGGGACGGCTAAACACTGAAGCTTTCTTT	CASSYAGRLNTEAFF
TRBJ1-1	-	TRBV19	-	TGTGCCAGTAGTTATAACGGACTGAACACTGAAGCTTTCTTT	CASSYNGLNTEAFF
TRBJ2-3	once	TRBV3-1/TRBV3-2	TRBD1	TGTGCCAGCAGCCAAGGGACAGGGGTTAGCACAGATACGCAGTATTTT	CASSQGTGVSTDTQYF
TRBJ1-1	-	TRBV5-1	TRBD1	TGCGCCAGCAGCTTGGAGGGACAGGGTATAGCTTTCTTT	CASSLEGQGIAFF
TRBJ2-1	once	TRBV5-1	TRBD1	TGCGCCAGCAGTCCGGGGGACAGGGGACAGTTCTTC	CASSPGDRGQFF
TRBJ2-1	once	TRBV9	TRBD1	TGTGCCAGCAGCGCCTGGGACAGGGCCCATGAGCAGTTCTTC	CASSAWDRAHEQFF
TRBJ2-1	-	TRBV5-6	TRBD2	TGTGCCAGCAGCCCTGGCGGGGGGGCAACCTACAATGAGCAGTTCTTC	CASSPGGGATYNEQFF
TRBJ2-7	-	TRBV7-3	-	TGTGCCAGCAGCTTGGGGGGCCCTACCTACGAGCAGTACTTC	CASSLGGPTYEQYF
TRBJ2-5	-	TRBV29-1	TRBD2	TGCAGCGTCCCCCCGAGCGGGGGCCAACAAGAGACCCAGTACTTC	CSVPPSGGQQETQYF
TRBJ1-1	-	TRBV19	-	TGTGCCAGTAGTATAGGGGCTGTGAACACTGAAGCTTTCTTT	CASSIGAVNTEAFF
TRBJ1-6	few	TRBV6-2/TRBV6-3	-	TGTGCCAGCAGTTACGGTCGGACCCTCCACTTT	CASSYGRTLHF
TRBJ2-1	few	TRBV3-1/TRBV3-2	TRBD2	TGTGCCAGCAGCCAAGAAGTTTTAGCGGGGGGCGGCAATGAGCAGTTCTTC	CASSQEVLAGGGNEQFF
TRBJ2-6	-	TRBV5-1	-	TGCGCCAGCAGCGTACAAGGGGGAGGTGGTGCCAACGTCCTGACTTTC	CASSVQGGGGANVLTF
TRBJ1-2	once	TRBV7-9	TRBD1	TGTGCCAGCAGCGCCCAGACAGGGGTCGACTATGGCTACACCTTC	CASSAQTGVDYGYTF
TRBJ1-4	-	TRBV2	-	TGTGCCAGCAAGGACTCTACAACTAATGAAAAACTGTTTTTT	CASKDSTTNEKLFF
TRBJ1-5	-	TRBV12-3/TRBV12-4	-	TGTGCCAGCAGTCTTACCCGACAAATCCAGCATTTT	CASSLTRQIQHF
TRBJ2-1	-	TRBV7-9	-	TGTGCCAGCAGCTTACAAGGCAATGAGCAGTTCTTC	CASSLQGNEQFF
TRBJ2-3	-	TRBV7-2	TRBD2	TGTGCCAGCAGCCCCGGGGGCGGGAGGAGCAATACGCAGTATTTT	CASSPGGGRSNTQYF
TRBJ2-7	-	TRBV5-4	-	TGTGCCAGCAGACAAACCGGGTCACCCTACGAGCAGTACTTC	CASRQTGSPYEQYF
TRBJ2-1	-	TRBV14	-	TGTGCCAGCAGCCAAGTCCCCCGAGGGAAGGAGCAGTTCTTC	CASSQVPRGKEQFF
TRBJ1-5	-	TRBV3-1/TRBV3-2	-	TGTGCCAGCAGCCCTACCCGTTATAGCAATCAGCCCCAGCATTTT	CASSPTRYSNQPQHF
TRBJ2-4	-	TRBV4-3	TRBD2	TGCGCCAGCAGCCAAGATAATGGCGGGGGGGCCAAAAACATTCAGTACTTC	CASSQDNGGGAKNIQYF
TRBJ2-2	-	TRBV7-3	-	TGTGCCAGCAGCTTAAGGGGACTCAACACCGGGGAGCTGTTTTTT	CASSLRGLNTGELFF